This T cell receptor beta chain was identified in a study of T cell changes during pregnancy in multiple sclerosis. TCRdb's copy holds only in-frame clones and misses some; the assay was immunoSEQ multiplex PCR. The sample includes about 22,000 clones, 85% to 95% of them seen just once. V lost 3 bases and J 9 bases, leaving 6 bases between the germline ends. The CDR3 covers 11 residues. CDR1 and CDR2 (germline): SEHNR, FQNEAQ (reference sequence). The genes are TRBV7-9 and TRBJ2-1; D uncertain. This receptor was taken from a female donor with multiple sclerosis, enrolled in a pregnancy study. The input for sequencing was CD8+ T cells from peripheral blood mononuclear cells, taken in the third trimester of pregnancy. The CDR3 sequence is CASSFGFEQFF. For the CDR3, the DNA is TGTGCCAGCAGCTTCGGTTTTGAGCAGTTCTTC.